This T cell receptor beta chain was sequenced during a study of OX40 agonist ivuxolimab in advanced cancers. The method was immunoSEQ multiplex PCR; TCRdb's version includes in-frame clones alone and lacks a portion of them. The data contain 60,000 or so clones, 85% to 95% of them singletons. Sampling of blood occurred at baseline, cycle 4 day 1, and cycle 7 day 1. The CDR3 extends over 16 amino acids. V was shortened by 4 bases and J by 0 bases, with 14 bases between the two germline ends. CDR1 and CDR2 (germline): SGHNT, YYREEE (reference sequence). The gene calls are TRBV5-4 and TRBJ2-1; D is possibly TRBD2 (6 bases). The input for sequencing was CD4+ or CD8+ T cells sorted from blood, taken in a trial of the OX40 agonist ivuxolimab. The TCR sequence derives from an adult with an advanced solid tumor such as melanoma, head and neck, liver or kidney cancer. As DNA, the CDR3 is TGTGCCAGCAGCCCCCAAGGGACTTACTCCTACAATGAGCAGTTCTTC. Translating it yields CASSPQGTYSYNEQFF.